The source of this T cell receptor (beta chain) is a study of blood T cell repertoires in COVID-19. Study-level background: The analysed material was cDNA or gDNA that came from T cells, B-cell-depleted T cells, or PBMCs.

Measured with immunoSEQ multiplex PCR; TCRdb has only the in-frame clones, and not every one. The sample records about 140,000 clones, about 75% being singletons. The CDR3 extends over 21 amino acids. Germline lookup yields CDR1 SGHTA and CDR2 FQGTGA. Assignment of participants to cohorts was predicated upon participant-reported clinical history. As concerns this clone: Its ends do not fully match the called genes, so a read error is possible.

The rearrangement uses TRBV7-3 and TRBJ2-1, with 10 bases identical to TRBD1. The sequenced sample consisted of PBMCs or T cells enriched from blood (not recorded which). The sequence was collected from a woman aged 45-59 years who had recovered from COVID-19. CDR3 sequence: CASSVTVSGTGAPRAYNEQFF. The CDR3 bases are TGTGCCAGCAGCGTAACAGTATCCGGGACAGGGGCCCCTCGTGCCTACAATGAGCAGTTCTTC.